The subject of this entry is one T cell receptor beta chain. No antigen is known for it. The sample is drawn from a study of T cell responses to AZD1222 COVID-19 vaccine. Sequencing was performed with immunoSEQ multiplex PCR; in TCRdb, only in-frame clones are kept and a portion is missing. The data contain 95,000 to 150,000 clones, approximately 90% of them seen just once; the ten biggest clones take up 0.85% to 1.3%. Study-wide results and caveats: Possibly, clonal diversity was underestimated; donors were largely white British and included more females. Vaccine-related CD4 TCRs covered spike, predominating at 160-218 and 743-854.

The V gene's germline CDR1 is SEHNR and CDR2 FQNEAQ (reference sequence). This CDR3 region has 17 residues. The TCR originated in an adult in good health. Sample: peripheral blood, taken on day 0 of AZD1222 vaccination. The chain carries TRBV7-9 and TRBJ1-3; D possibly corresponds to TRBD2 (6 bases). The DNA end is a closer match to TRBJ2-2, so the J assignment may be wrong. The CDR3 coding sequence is TGTGCCAGCAGCCCCCAGGAGGGGAGAAGGCTCACCGGGGAGCTGTTTTTT. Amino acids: CASSPQEGRRLTGELFF.